The rows below give T cell receptor beta chains drawn from one sample of a study of shared T cell receptors in the human thymus. Using immunoSEQ multiplex PCR, the repertoire was profiled, and TCRdb retains in-frame clones only, with some absent. The table includes approximately 580,000 clones, about 84% detected once. These sequences were also reported in another study, on human thymus T cells.

Sequencing was performed on thymocytes. The origin of the receptors is a boy less than two years old with a congenital heart defect. Each CDR3 is given with its conserved first and last residue. A D gene is named only where the DNA matches it firmly. Clone size, where shown, is once, few, many, or a class for clones that have expanded.

>TRBV23-1|-|TRBJ1-1|-
TGCGCCAGCCCTACTCCGTTCGGAGCTTTCTTT
CASPTPFGAFF
>TRBV29-1|TRBD1|TRBJ1-4|few
TGCAGCGTACGGGACAGGGGGCTTGAGGAACTGTTTTTT
CSVRDRGLEELFF
>TRBV27|-|TRBJ1-2|-
TGTGCCAGCAGTTTTCGAGGGCGGAGCTATGGCTACACCTTC
CASSFRGRSYGYTF
>TRBV13|-|TRBJ1-1|-
TGTGCCAGCAGCAAGGGGGTGACTGAAGCTTTCTTT
CASSKGVTEAFF
>TRBV29-1|TRBD1|TRBJ2-3|-
TGCAGCGTTGAGGATGGGGACAGGGGGCAAACAGATACGCAGTATTTT
CSVEDGDRGQTDTQYF
>TRBV28|TRBD1|TRBJ1-5|-
TGTGCCAGCAGGATCGAGGGGGCAAGTCAGCCCCAGCATTTT
CASRIEGASQPQHF
>TRBV5-1|TRBD2|TRBJ2-7|-
TGCGCCAGCAGCTTGGGCCTAGCGGGAGTAGGCTCCTACGAGCAGTACTTC
CASSLGLAGVGSYEQYF
>TRBV13|TRBD2|TRBJ2-1|-
TGTGCCAGCAGCCCTCCTTCGGCGGGAGAACGTGAGCAGTTCTTC
CASSPPSAGEREQFF
>TRBV27|TRBD1|TRBJ1-2|-
TGTGCCAGCAGTCACCAGTCGCCCGGGACAGGGAGGGGTGGCTACACCTTC
CASSHQSPGTGRGGYTF
>TRBV10-1|-|TRBJ2-7|-
TGCGCCAGCAGTGGGTTGTCCGGTCCCTACGAGCAGTACTTC
CASSGLSGPYEQYF
>TRBV7-2|-|TRBJ2-7|-
TGTGCCAGCAGCTTGGCAGGCACCTACGAGCAGTACTTC
CASSLAGTYEQYF
>TRBV13|-|TRBJ2-5|-
TGTGCCAGCAGCTTGGCCTGGCAAGAGACCCAGTACTTC
CASSLAWQETQYF
>TRBV7-8|TRBD1|TRBJ1-5|-
TGTGCCAGCAGAAAGGGGGCTGACAATCAGCCCCAGCATTTT
CASRKGADNQPQHF
>TRBV6-6|TRBD1|TRBJ2-1|-
TGTGCCAGCAGTCCCGGGACAGCCTACAATGAGCAGTTCTTC
CASSPGTAYNEQFF
>TRBV6-5|-|TRBJ1-1|-
TGTGCCAGCAGAGATCGGGCCCCCTGCGGGACTGAAGCTTTCTTT
CASRDRAPCGTEAFF
>TRBV7-6|-|TRBJ2-7|-
TGTGCCAGCGCGAGCGGGACAACCTACGAGCAGTACTTC
CASASGTTYEQYF
>TRBV30|-|TRBJ1-1|-
TGTGCCTGGAGTGGCGGTATGAACACTGAAGCTTTCTTT
CAWSGGMNTEAFF
>TRBV14|-|TRBJ2-2|-
TGTGCCAGCAGCCAACAGGGCTCCGGGGAGCTGTTTTTT
CASSQQGSGELFF
>TRBV18|-|TRBJ1-2|once
TGTGCCAGCTCATGGTATAGTCGCCTGCCAAATAACTATGGCTACACCTTC
CASSWYSRLPNNYGYTF
>TRBV19|TRBD1|TRBJ2-7|-
TGTGCCAGTAGTTTAAGGACAGGGAGCGGGTACGAGCAGTACTTC
CASSLRTGSGYEQYF
>TRBV21-1|-|TRBJ2-7|-
TGTGCCAGCTCCGGGACTAGCGGGACTCACCCCACCGAGCAGTACTTC
CASSGTSGTHPTEQYF
>TRBV6-1|TRBD1|TRBJ1-2|-
TGTGCCAGCAGATCGGGGGACAGGGTAAATGGCTACACCTTC
CASRSGDRVNGYTF
>TRBV6-1|-|TRBJ2-7|-
TGTGCCAGCAGTGAAGGCCCCCAGGGTTCCTACGAGCAGTACTTC
CASSEGPQGSYEQYF
>TRBV7-9|-|TRBJ1-1|-
TGTGCCAGCAGCTCCTGGAACACTGAAGCTTTCTTT
CASSSWNTEAFF
>TRBV6-1|-|TRBJ1-2|-
TGTGCCAGCAGTGGACGAGGGGGGGCGAACTATGGCTACACCTTC
CASSGRGGANYGYTF
>TRBV5-4|TRBD2|TRBJ2-7|-
TGTGCCAGCAGCCAGAAGGCACTAGCGGACTCCTACGAGCAGTACTTC
CASSQKALADSYEQYF
>TRBV28|TRBD1|TRBJ1-5|-
TGTGCCAGCAGTTCTCGGACAGGGACGGTGGTGTATAGCAATCAGCCCCAGCATTTT
CASSSRTGTVVYSNQPQHF
>TRBV5-1|TRBD2|TRBJ2-3|once
TGCGCCAGCAGCTTTGAGCGGGAGGAGGCTGACACAGATACGCAGTATTTT
CASSFEREEADTDTQYF
>TRBV14|TRBD2|TRBJ2-7|-
TGTGCCAGCAGCCAAGATTATGGCGGGAGGGTACCCTACGAGCAGTACTTC
CASSQDYGGRVPYEQYF
>TRBV5-1|TRBD2|TRBJ2-1|-
TGCGCCAGCAGCTTGGAGGGGCTAGCGGGAGAGGTAGATTACAATGAGCAGTTCTTC
CASSLEGLAGEVDYNEQFF
>TRBV28|TRBD1|TRBJ2-7|-
TGTGCCAGCAGTGGATTGACAGGGGCCGGGGGCCTCTACGAGCAGTACTTC
CASSGLTGAGGLYEQYF
>TRBV29-1|-|TRBJ2-7|once
TGCAGCGTAGCCGGCGGTTACGAGCAGTACTTC
CSVAGGYEQYF
>TRBV19|TRBD1|TRBJ1-4|-
TGTGCCAGTAGTATTGTTCGGGACAGGGGTGCAACTAATGAAAAACTGTTTTTT
CASSIVRDRGATNEKLFF
>TRBV27|TRBD2|TRBJ2-5|once
TGTGCCAGCAGTTGGGGCCGGGGGGGAGTGGAGACCCAGTACTTC
CASSWGRGGVETQYF
>TRBV29-1|TRBD2|TRBJ2-1|-
TGCAGCGCCACTAGCGCAAATGAGCAGTTCTTC
CSATSANEQFF
>TRBV5-6|TRBD1|TRBJ1-4|-
TGTGCCAGCAGCTTGGATGGACAGGTAAAACTGTTTTTT
CASSLDGQVKLFF
>TRBV5-6|-|TRBJ2-5|-
TGTGCCAGCAGCTTAGATGCTATGACAGACCAAGAGACCCAGTACTTC
CASSLDAMTDQETQYF
>TRBV10-3|TRBD1|TRBJ1-2|-
TGTGCCGACTATACAGGGGACAAGGATGGCTACACCTTC
CADYTGDKDGYTF
>TRBV29-1|TRBD1|TRBJ1-1|-
TGCAGCGTTCGGGACAGGAGATGTATGGCTTTCTTT
CSVRDRRCMAFF
>TRBV28|TRBD1|TRBJ1-5|-
TGTGCCAGCAGTTTTACGGGACAGGCCAGGTTTTTGGGCAATCAGCCCCAGCATTTT
CASSFTGQARFLGNQPQHF
>TRBV27|-|TRBJ1-5|-
TGTGCCAGCAGTTCGGTATCGAGCAATCAGCCCCAGCATTTT
CASSSVSSNQPQHF
>TRBV4-3|-|TRBJ1-1|-
TGCGCCAGCAGCCAAGACCCCGACGGGAAGAACACTGAAGCTTTCTTT
CASSQDPDGKNTEAFF
>TRBV11-3|TRBD2|TRBJ2-1|-
TGTGCCAGCAGCTTGGGGACTAGCGGGAGTCGGAGCTCCTACAATGAGCAGTTCTTC
CASSLGTSGSRSSYNEQFF
>TRBV6-1|TRBD1|TRBJ1-1|-
TGTGCCATCCTGGACAGGGTCGACACTGAAGCTTTCTTT
CAILDRVDTEAFF
>TRBV7-2|TRBD1|TRBJ1-2|-
TGTGCCAGCAGCTTAGAATATTCAGGGGGAGCCTATGGCTACACCTTC
CASSLEYSGGAYGYTF
>TRBV11-2|-|TRBJ1-1|-
TGTGCCAGCAGGGAGGGGTGGAAGAACACTGAAGCTTTCTTT
CASREGWKNTEAFF
>TRBV29-1|-|TRBJ1-2|-
TGCAGCGTTGGAGCAGGGGCCTTCTATGGCTACACCTTC
CSVGAGAFYGYTF
>TRBV29-1|-|TRBJ2-2|-
TGCAGCGTTGATTCCCGCACAGGGACCGGGGAGCTGTTTTTT
CSVDSRTGTGELFF
>TRBV12-5|-|TRBJ1-1|-
TGTGCTAGTGGTTTGGTGGATAAAGGGGAGGGCATGGGGAACACTGAAGCTTTCTTT
CASGLVDKGEGMGNTEAFF
>TRBV29-1|TRBD1|TRBJ1-4|-
TGCAGCGTAAAAGAACAGGGGTTTAATGAAAAACTGTTTTTT
CSVKEQGFNEKLFF
>TRBV6-1|TRBD2|TRBJ2-5|-
TGTGCCAGCAGTGAAGTGCCCTCGCTAGCGGTACAAGAGACCCAGTACTTC
CASSEVPSLAVQETQYF
>TRBV6-1|TRBD1|TRBJ2-2|once
TGTGCCAGCAGTGTCGGGACAGTCAACACCGGGGAGCTGTTTTTT
CASSVGTVNTGELFF
>TRBV5-6|-|TRBJ2-4|-
TGTGCCAGCAGCCACAGGTTAGCCAAAAACATTCAGTACTTC
CASSHRLAKNIQYF
>TRBV15|TRBD1|TRBJ2-7|-
TGTGCCACCAGCAGGGCTGGGACAGGTCCCCCTTTCTACGAGCAGTACTTC
CATSRAGTGPPFYEQYF
>TRBV4-1|TRBD2|TRBJ2-2|-
TGCGCCAGCAGCCGGCGGCCGAGGGAGGGTGGGGAAAACACCGGGGAGCTGTTTTTT
CASSRRPREGGENTGELFF
>TRBV11-2|-|TRBJ1-4|-
TGTGCCAGCAGCTTTCCCCTAGCGAAACAGGATGTGAATGAAAAACTGTTTTTT
CASSFPLAKQDVNEKLFF
>TRBV7-2|-|TRBJ2-7|-
TGTGCCAGCAGCTCAAAGCCCGAGTCGTGCGAGCAGTACTTC
CASSSKPESCEQYF
>TRBV30|-|TRBJ1-1|-
TGTGCCTGGAGCCAAGAGTGTAACACTGAAGCTTTCTTT
CAWSQECNTEAFF
>TRBV9|TRBD2|TRBJ2-5|-
TGTGCCATCGAAATAGCGGGAGGGCGGGGGACCCAGTACTTC
CAIEIAGGRGTQYF